This T cell receptor (beta chain) was identified in a study of shared clonotypes between healthy human individuals. TCRdb keeps only in-frame clones here, not all; method: immunoSEQ multiplex PCR. This table holds 950,000 to 1,300,000 clones, roughly 70% found once. This clone was seen a handful of times. The V gene lost 5 bases and the J gene lost 5 bases, with 22 bases spanning the gap. Germline lookup yields CDR1 WNHNN and CDR2 SYGVQD (reference sequence). The CDR3 runs to 16 residues. The sequencing sample was made of memory CD4+ T cells sorted from blood. The subset here: CD45RA-negative fraction. The origin of this receptor is a man aged 18 to 30 in good health. The chain couples TRBV10-1 to TRBJ2-7, with a possible D match to TRBD1 (6 bases). CDR3 in DNA: TGCGCCAGCAGTAAGGGGCGTCGGCAGGGGCGACACGAGCAGTACTTC. It specifies CASSKGRRQGRHEQYF.